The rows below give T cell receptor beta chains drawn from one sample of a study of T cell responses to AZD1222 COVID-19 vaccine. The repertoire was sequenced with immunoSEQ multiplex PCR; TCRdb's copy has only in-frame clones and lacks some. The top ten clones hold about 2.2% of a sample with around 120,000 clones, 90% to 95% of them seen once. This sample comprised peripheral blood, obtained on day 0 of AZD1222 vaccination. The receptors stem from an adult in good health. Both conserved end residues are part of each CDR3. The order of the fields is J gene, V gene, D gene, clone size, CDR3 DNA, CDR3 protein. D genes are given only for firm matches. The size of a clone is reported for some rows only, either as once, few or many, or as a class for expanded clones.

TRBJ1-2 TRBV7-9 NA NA TGTGCCAGCAGCTCTGGAGACTATGGCTACACCTTC CASSSGDYGYTF
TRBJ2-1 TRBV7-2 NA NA TGTGCCAGCAGCTCACCTCTGGCGGGTAGCTCCTACAATGAGCAGTTCTTC CASSSPLAGSSYNEQFF
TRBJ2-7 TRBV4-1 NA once TGCGCCAGCAGCCAAGATGGCGGGGTACAGTACTTC CASSQDGGVQYF
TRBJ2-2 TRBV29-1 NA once TGCAGCGTTGACCGCCGGGGCGCCGGGGAGCTGTTTTTT CSVDRRGAGELFF
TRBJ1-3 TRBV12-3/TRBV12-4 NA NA TGTGCCAGCGCACCTGTCTCTGGAAACACCATATATTTT CASAPVSGNTIYF
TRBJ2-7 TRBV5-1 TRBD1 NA TGCGCCAGCAGCTTAGGGGACAGTAACTACGAGCAGTACTTC CASSLGDSNYEQYF
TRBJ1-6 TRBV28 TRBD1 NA TGTGCCAGTGAACCGGGACAGTTTTTTTCACCCCTCCACTTT CASEPGQFFSPLHF
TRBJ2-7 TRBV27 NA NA TGTGCCAGCAGCCTTATCCGGGTCTCTAACTACGAGCAGTACTTC CASSLIRVSNYEQYF
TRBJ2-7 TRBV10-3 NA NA TGTGCCATCTGTGCGGATCCTGGATCCTACGAGCAGTACTTC CAICADPGSYEQYF
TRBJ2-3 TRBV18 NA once TGTGCCAGCTCACCGACCCGGGGCAGCACAGATACGCAGTATTTT CASSPTRGSTDTQYF
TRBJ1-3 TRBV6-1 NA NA TGTGCCAGCAGTGATTCTCGACAGGTTGGAAACACCATATATTTT CASSDSRQVGNTIYF
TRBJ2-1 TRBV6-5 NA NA TGTGCCAGCAGTAGGGGTTCTAACTCCTACAATGAGCAGTTCTTC CASSRGSNSYNEQFF
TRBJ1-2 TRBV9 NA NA TGTGCCAGCAGCGTAGGAAGGTCTAACTATGGCTACACCTTC CASSVGRSNYGYTF
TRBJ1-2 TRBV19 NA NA TGTGCCAGTACCCGGACAGAGAAGCGGTTGGGCTACACCTTC CASTRTEKRLGYTF
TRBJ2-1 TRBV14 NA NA TGTGCCAGCAGCCAAAACAGGGAGGTCGGTGAGCAGTTCTTC CASSQNREVGEQFF
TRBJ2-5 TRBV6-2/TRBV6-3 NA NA TGTGCCAGCAGCTCCAGGTCCGGAGGGGAAAGGAACCAGTACTTC CASSSRSGGERNQYF
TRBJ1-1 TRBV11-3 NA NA TGTGCCAGCAGCTTAGTAGTGGGGGGCACTGAAGCTTTCTTT CASSLVVGGTEAFF
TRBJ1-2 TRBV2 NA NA TGTGCCAGCACTTCCCTTGACAGAACTAACTATGGCTACACCTTC CASTSLDRTNYGYTF
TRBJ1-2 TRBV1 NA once TGCACCAGCAGCGTTCACCAGGGGGTACCCTATGGCTACACCTTC CTSSVHQGVPYGYTF
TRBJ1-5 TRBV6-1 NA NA TGTGCCAGCAGTGACCCGGGGGCAGCTGGCAATCAGCCCCAGCATTTT CASSDPGAAGNQPQHF
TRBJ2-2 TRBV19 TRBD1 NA TGTGCCACCAGGGGGAACATCGGGGAGCTGTTTTTT CATRGNIGELFF
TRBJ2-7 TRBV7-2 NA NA TGTGCCAGCAGCCCAAAGGGGTCCGTTTACGAGCAGTACTTC CASSPKGSVYEQYF
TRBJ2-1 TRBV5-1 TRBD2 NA TGCGCCAGCAGCTTTAAACTAGCGGGAGGCCCTGAGCAGTTCTTC CASSFKLAGGPEQFF
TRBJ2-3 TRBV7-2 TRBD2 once TGTGCCAGCAGTTCCGGACTAGCGACAGATACGCAGTATTTT CASSSGLATDTQYF
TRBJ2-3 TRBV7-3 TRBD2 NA TGTGCCAGCAGCCCCGTAGCGGGGGTCACAGATACGCAGTATTTT CASSPVAGVTDTQYF
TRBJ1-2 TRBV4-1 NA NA TGCGCCAGCAGCCCCTTACCCGGGACCCTTTCTAACTATGGCTACACCTTC CASSPLPGTLSNYGYTF
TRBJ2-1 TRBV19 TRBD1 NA TGTGCCAGTAGCGGGACAGGGTCCTACAATGAGCAGTTCTTC CASSGTGSYNEQFF
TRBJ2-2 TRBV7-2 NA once TGTGCCAGCAGCCTAACGGACAGACTCGCGAACACCGGGGAGCTGTTTTTT CASSLTDRLANTGELFF
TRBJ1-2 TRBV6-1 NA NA TGTGCCAGCAGTGATAGTGGCAGGGCTGATGATGGTTACACCTTC CASSDSGRADDGYTF
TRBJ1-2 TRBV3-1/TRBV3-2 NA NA TGTGCCAGCAGCCAAGGCCCGGGTAACTATGGCTACACCTTC CASSQGPGNYGYTF
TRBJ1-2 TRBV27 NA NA TGTGCCAGCAGTTTATTCGGAAACTATGGCTACACCTTC CASSLFGNYGYTF
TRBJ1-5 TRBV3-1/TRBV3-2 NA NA TGTGCCAGCAGCCAAGGATCGCCAGGTGGCAATCAGCCCCAGCATTTT CASSQGSPGGNQPQHF
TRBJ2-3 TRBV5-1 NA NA TGCGCCAGCAGCTTTCTAGGGTTTAGCACAGATACGCAGTATTTT CASSFLGFSTDTQYF